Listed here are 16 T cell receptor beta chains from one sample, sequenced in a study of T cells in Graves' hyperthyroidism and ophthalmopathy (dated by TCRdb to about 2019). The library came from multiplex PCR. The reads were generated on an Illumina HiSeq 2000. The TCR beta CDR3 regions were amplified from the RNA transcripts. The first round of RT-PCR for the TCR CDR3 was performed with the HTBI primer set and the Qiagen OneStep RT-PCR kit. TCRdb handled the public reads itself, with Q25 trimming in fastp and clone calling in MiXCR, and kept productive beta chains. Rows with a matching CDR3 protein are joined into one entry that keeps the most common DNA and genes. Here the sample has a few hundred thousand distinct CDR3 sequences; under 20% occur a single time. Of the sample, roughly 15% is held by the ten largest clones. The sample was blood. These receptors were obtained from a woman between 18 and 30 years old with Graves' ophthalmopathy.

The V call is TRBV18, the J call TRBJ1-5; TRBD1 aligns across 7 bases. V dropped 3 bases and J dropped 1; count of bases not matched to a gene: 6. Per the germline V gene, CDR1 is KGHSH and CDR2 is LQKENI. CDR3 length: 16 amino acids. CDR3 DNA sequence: TGTGCCAGCTCACCCCAGGGGGGACGGAGCAATCAGCCCCAGCATTTT. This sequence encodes CASSPQGGRSNQPQHF.

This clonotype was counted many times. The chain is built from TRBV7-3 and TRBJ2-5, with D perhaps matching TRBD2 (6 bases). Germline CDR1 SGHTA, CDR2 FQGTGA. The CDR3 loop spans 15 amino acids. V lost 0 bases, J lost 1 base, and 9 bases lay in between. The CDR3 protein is CASSLTGTGQETQYF. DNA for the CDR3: TGTGCCAGCAGCTTAACCGGGACTGGCCAAGAGACCCAGTACTTC.

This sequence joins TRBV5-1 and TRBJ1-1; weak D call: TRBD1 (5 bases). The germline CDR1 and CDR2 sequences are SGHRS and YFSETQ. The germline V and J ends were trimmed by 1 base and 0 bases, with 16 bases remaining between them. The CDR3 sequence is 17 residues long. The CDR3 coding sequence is TGCGCCAGCAGCTTGCCTCATCCGGGACGGCTGAACACTGAAGCTTTCTTT. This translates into CASSLPHPGRLNTEAFF.

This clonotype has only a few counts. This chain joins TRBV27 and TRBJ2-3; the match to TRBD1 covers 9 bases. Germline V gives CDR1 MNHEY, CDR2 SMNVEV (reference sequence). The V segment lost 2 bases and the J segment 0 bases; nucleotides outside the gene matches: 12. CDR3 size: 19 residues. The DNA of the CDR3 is TGTGCCAGCAGTTTAGTGGGTGGACAGGGGACGATTAGCACAGATACGCAGTATTTT. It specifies CASSLVGGQGTISTDTQYF.

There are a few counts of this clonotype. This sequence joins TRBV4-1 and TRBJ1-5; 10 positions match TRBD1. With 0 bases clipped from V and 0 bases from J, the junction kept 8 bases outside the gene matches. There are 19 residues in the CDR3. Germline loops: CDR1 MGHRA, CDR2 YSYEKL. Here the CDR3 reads CASSQDGTGAPLSNQPQHF. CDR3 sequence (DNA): TGCGCCAGCAGCCAAGATGGGACAGGGGCCCCCCTTAGCAATCAGCCCCAGCATTTT.

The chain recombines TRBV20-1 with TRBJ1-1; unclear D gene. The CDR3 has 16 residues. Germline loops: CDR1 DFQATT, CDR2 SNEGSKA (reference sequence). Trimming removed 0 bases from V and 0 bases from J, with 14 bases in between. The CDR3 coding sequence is TGCAGTGCTAGAGAGAGGAGTGGGTCCATGAACACTGAAGCTTTCTTT. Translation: CSARERSGSMNTEAFF.

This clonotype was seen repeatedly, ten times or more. The CDR3 DNA is TGTGCCAGCAGTGCCCAATACGAGCAGTACTTC. This codes for CASSAQYEQYF. The genes are TRBV12-3 or TRBV12-4 and TRBJ2-7; D unresolved. The CDR3 has 11 amino acids. The V and J ends lost 5 bases and 4 bases respectively, with 6 bases between them.

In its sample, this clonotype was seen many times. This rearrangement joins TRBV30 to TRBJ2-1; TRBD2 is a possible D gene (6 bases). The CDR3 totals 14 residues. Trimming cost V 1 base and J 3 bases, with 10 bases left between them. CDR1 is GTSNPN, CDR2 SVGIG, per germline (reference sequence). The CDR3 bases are TGTGCCTGGAGTGCGTCGGGAGACTACAATGAGCAGTTCTTC. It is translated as CAWSASGDYNEQFF.

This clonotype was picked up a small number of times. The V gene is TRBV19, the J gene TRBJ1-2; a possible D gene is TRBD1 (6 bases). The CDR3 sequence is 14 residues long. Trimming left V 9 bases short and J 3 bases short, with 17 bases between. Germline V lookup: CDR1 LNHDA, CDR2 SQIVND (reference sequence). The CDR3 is CASLRVAGDYGYTF. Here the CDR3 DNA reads TGTGCCAGCTTGAGAGTTGCAGGGGACTATGGCTACACCTTC.

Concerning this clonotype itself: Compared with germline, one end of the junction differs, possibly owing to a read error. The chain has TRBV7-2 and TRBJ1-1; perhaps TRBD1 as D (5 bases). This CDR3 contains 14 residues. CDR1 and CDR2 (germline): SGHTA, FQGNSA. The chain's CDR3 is CANSLGGGNTEAFF. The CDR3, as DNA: TGTGCCAACAGCTTAGGCGGGGGTAACACTGAAGCTTTCTTT.

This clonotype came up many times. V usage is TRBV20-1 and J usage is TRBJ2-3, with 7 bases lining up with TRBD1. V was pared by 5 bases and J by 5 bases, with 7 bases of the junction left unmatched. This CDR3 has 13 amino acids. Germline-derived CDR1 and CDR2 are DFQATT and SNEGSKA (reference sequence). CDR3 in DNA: TGCAGTGCTGGGGGACAGTCACAAGATACGCAGTATTTT. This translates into CSAGGQSQDTQYF.

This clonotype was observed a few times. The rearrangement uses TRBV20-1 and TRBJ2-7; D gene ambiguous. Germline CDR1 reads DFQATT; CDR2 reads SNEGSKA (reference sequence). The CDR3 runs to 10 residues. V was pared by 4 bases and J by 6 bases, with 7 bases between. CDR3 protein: CSAKLFEQYF. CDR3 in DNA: TGCAGTGCTAAGCTGTTCGAGCAGTACTTC.

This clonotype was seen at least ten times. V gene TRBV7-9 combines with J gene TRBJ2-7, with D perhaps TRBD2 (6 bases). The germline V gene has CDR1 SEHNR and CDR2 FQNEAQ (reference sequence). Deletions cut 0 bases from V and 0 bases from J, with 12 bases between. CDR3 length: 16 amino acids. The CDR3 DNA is TGTGCCAGCAGCTTAGCCGGGGGTATCAGCTCCTACGAGCAGTACTTC. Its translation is CASSLAGGISSYEQYF.

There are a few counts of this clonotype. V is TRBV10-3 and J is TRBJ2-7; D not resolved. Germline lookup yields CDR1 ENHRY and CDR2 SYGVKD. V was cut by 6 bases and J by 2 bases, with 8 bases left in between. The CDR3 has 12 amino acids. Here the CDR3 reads CAISPSPYEQYF. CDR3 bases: TGTGCCATCAGCCCCTCGCCCTACGAGCAGTACTTC.

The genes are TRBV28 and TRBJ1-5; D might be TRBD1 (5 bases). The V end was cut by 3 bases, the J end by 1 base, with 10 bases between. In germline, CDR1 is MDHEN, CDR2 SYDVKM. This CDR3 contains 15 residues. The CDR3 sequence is CASSFGARSNQPQHF. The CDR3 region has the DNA TGTGCCAGCAGTTTTGGGGCCAGGAGCAATCAGCCCCAGCATTTT.

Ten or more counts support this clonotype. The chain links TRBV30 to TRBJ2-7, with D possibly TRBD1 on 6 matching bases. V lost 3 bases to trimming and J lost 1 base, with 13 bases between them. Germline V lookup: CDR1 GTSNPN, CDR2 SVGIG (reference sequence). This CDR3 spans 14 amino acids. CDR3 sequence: CAWRQSGVSYEQYF. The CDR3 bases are TGTGCCTGGAGGCAATCAGGGGTTTCCTACGAGCAGTACTTC. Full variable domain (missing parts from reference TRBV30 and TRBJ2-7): SQTIHQWPATLVQPVGSPLSLECTVEGTSNPNLYWYRQAAGRGLQLLFYSVGIGQISSEVPQNLSASRPQDRQFILSSKKLLLSDSGFYLCAWRQSGVSYEQYFGPGTRLTVT.